These 2 T cell receptor beta chains originate from one sample sequenced in a study of T cell changes during pregnancy in multiple sclerosis. TCRdb's table, derived via immunoSEQ multiplex PCR, lists solely in-frame clones and lacks some. The data contain 55,000 to 70,000 clones, about nine tenths of them singletons. The sequenced sample was CD4+ T cells from peripheral blood mononuclear cells, obtained after pregnancy. These receptors all come from a female donor with multiple sclerosis, enrolled in a pregnancy study.

The chain is built from TRBV4-2 and TRBJ2-3, with 9 bases identical to TRBD1. The J segment lost 5 bases and the V segment lost 1 base, leaving 7 bases of the junction unmatched. This CDR3 is 16 amino acids long. Germline assignment: CDR1 LGHNA and CDR2 YNFKEQ. CDR3 amino acids: CASSQGQGQGIDTQYF. CDR3 nucleotide sequence: TGTGCCAGCAGCCAAGGCCAGGGACAGGGCATAGATACGCAGTATTTT.

J is TRBJ1-1 and V is TRBV6-1, with 9 bases lining up with TRBD1. This CDR3 comprises 13 residues. Germline V CDR1 and CDR2: MNHNS, SASEGT. V shed 6 bases, J shed 7 bases, and the junction held 6 bases outside the gene matches. The CDR3 protein is CASRTGGGIEAFF. DNA for the CDR3: TGTGCCAGCAGGACAGGGGGAGGAATTGAAGCTTTCTTT.